This T cell receptor (beta chain) was recovered during a study of shared clonotypes between healthy human individuals. Study conclusions and caveats: Clonotype sharing levels among donors were expected to vary with sequencing depth.

Germline CDR1 and CDR2: LNHDA and SQIVND (reference sequence). V lost 6 bases and J lost 4; bases outside the gene matches: 8. The CDR3 runs to 15 residues. On this clone: Its antigen is unidentified.

The protocol was immunoSEQ multiplex PCR, while the TCRdb copy is restricted to in-frame clones and leaves out a portion. The sample has more than 1.2 million clones; roughly 98.5% are singletons. The chain links TRBV19 to TRBJ2-2; the match to TRBD1 covers 7 bases. The specimen was naive CD4+ T cells sorted from blood. This sample's subset: CD45RA+ positively selected. This sequence originates from a young man in good health. As DNA, the CDR3 is TGTGCCAGTAGCCCGACAGGGCTTGGCACCGGGGAGCTGTTTTTT. Translation gives CASSPTGLGTGELFF. Full variable domain (rest looked up from reference TRBV19 and TRBJ2-2): DGGITQSPKYLFRKEGQNVTLSCEQNLNHDAMYWYRQDPGQGLRLIYYSQIVNDFQKGDIAEGYSVSREKKESFPLTVTSAQKNPTAFYLCASSPTGLGTGELFFGEGSRLTVL.